Given below is one TCR beta chain in context. Antigen unknown. TCRdb's copy holds only in-frame clones and misses some; the assay was immunoSEQ multiplex PCR. This repertoire shows more than 95,000 clones, over 75% found once; its top ten account for 7.2%. This record belongs to a study of T cell responses to AZD1222 COVID-19 vaccine. Trimming removed 2 bases from V and 0 bases from J, with 11 bases in between. This CDR3 region has 15 residues. Germline V gene data show CDR1 as KGHSH and CDR2 as LQKENI. General study results and limits: Across spike, vaccine-associated CD4 TCRs were found, dominant at 160-218 and 743-854. Among those given AZD1222, only six or seven were seropositive at baseline. No day 14 peak samples; only post-peak repertoires were characterized. Spike-specific TCR breadth and depth grew following two AZD1222 doses.

The receptor was derived from an adult in good health. Sequencing was performed on peripheral blood, taken on day 0 of AZD1222 vaccination. V usage is TRBV18 and J usage is TRBJ2-7; maybe TRBD2 (5 bases). CDR3 region: CASSPRSGSSYEQYF. CDR3 sequence (DNA): TGTGCCAGCTCACCAAGGAGCGGAAGCTCCTACGAGCAGTACTTC. Supplemented by reference TRBV18 and TRBJ2-7, the full variable domain reads NAGVMQNPRHLVRRRGQEARLRCSPMKGHSHVYWYRQLPEEGLKFMVYLQKENIIDESGMPKERFSAEFPKEGPSILRIQQVVRGDSAAYFCASSPRSGSSYEQYFGPGTRLTVT.